This T cell receptor beta chain was sequenced during a study of cytomegalovirus exposure and HLA in healthy donors. Study-wide results and caveats: At a 0.05 false discovery rate, a later analysis found around 17,000 TCR beta sequences to be associated with HLA alleles. In a later analysis, productive TCRs from donors in an Asian-associated ancestry cluster reportedly carried fewer N-insertions than the cohort mean.

With 60 Vbeta and 13 Jbeta primers, the PCR was carried out. Assay used: immunoSEQ multiplex PCR; TCRdb lists only in-frame clones, some missing. Of 90,000 to 100,000 clones listed, approximately 76% are singletons. Concerning this clone itself: Its antigen is unidentified.

The CDR3 is 14 residues long. The germline CDR1 and CDR2 sequences are ENHRY and SYGVKD. V was cut by 4 bases and J by 0 bases, with 9 bases left in between. The receptor comes from a man aged 35-49 years in good health and CMV-seropositive. What was sequenced was PBMCs. J is TRBJ2-5 and V is TRBV10-3; no clear D. The DNA of the CDR3 is TGTGCCATCAGTGGGTCGGCAGACCAAGAGACCCAGTACTTC. It yields the protein CAISGSADQETQYF.